The clone carrying this T cell receptor beta chain was counted between two and nine times. The antigen remains unidentified. Time point given: blood at routine non-recurrence follow-up after resection. Sequencing of whole RNA from tumor, nontumor lung or frozen PBMC involved no sorting. This record comes from a study of spatial heterogeneity in lung cancer. Findings of the study overall: At tumor resection, ubiquitous expanded TCRs were detected in blood more often than later.

Between the trimmed V and J ends, which lost 4 bases and 3 bases, there was a span of 9 bases. Germline V gene lookup returns CDR1 LGHNA and CDR2 YNFKEQ. The CDR3 extends over 14 amino acids. A unique molecular identifier was carried by every single TCR cDNA molecule. A single record per CDR3 protein comes from TCRdb applying MiXCR to the 5' RACE reads. The data show about 120,000 distinct CDR3 sequences, 9.5% to 14% seen once. The chain employs TRBV4-2 and TRBJ2-2; D call uncertain. Sequenced material: PBMCs, taken at follow-up. This sequence was found in a female donor with early-stage non-small cell lung cancer. Here the CDR3 reads CASSPADDTGELFF. The CDR3 DNA follows: TGTGCCAGCAGCCCCGCGGACGACACCGGGGAGCTGTTTTTT.